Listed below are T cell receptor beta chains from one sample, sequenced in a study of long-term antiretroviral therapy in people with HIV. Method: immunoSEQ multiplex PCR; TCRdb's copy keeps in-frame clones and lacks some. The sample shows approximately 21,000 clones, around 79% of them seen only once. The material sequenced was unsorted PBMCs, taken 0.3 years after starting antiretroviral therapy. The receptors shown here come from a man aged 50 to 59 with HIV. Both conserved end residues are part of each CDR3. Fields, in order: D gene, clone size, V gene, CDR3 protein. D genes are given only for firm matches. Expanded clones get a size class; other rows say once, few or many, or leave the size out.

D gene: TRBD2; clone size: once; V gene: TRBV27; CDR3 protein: CASSFHERGETQYF
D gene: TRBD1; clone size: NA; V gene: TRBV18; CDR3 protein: CASSPGTEVYGYTF
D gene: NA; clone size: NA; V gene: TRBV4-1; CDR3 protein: CASSQARQDYYEQYF
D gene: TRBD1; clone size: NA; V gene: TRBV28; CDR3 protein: CASSWVGQGGYNEQFF
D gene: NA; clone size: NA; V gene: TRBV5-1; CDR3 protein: CASSLSGHTDTQYF
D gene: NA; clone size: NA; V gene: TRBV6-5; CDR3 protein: CASSYGWGRPPYEQYF
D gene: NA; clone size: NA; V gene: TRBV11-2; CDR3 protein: CASSSWGGVTDTQYF
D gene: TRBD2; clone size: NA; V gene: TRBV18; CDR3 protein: CASSPTSGQETQYF
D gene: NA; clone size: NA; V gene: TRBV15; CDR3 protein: CATSRVGSGANVLTF
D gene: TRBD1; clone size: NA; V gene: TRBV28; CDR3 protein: CASRGQGARYEQYF
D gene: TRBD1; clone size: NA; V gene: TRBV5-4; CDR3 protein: CASSWQGGGYTF
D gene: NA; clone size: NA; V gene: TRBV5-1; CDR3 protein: CASSWGENTEAFF
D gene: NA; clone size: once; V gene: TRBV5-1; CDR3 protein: CASSSAGHKGSEAFF
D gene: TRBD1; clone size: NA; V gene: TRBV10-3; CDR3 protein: CAISGGTGNEKLFF
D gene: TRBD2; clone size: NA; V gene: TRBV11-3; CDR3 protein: CASSFGGSLGEQFF
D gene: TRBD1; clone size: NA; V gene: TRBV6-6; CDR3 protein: CASSYSRTGGVYGYTF
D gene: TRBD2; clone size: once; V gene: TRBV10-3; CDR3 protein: CAIRGRLAGGHNEQFF
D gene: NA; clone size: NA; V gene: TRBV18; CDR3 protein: CASSPPGPSSAGANVLTF
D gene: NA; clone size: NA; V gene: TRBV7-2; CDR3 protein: CASSLAGEGGYTF
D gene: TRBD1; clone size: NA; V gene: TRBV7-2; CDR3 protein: CASRRDRGSTNEKLFF
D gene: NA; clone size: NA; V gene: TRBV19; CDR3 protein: CASSPRGGASNQPQHF
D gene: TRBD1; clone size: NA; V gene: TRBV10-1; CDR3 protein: CASSESTGGYGYTF
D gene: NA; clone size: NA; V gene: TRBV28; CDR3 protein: CASSFPGSGELFF
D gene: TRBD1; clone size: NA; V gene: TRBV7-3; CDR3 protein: CASSSNTGASYNEQFF
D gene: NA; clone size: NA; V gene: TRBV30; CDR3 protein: CAWSPRTNQPQHF
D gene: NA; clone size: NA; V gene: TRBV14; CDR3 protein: CASSQSGSRTYEQYF
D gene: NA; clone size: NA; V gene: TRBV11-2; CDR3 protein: CASSLVLAGFAYEQYF
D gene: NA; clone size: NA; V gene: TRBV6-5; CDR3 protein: CASSPRQALNYGYTF
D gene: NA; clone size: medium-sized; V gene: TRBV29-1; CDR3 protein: CSVDEGSQPQHF
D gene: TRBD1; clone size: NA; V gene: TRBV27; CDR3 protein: CASSLSVDRGRGQPQHF
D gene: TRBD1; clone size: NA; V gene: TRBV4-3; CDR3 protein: CASSPGQGGTEAFF
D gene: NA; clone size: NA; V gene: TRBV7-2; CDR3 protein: CASSLEGRGGGYTF
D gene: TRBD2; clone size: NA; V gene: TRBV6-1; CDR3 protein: CASSGGTSGTALETQYF
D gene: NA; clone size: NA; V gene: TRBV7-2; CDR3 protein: CASSLAIYNEQFF
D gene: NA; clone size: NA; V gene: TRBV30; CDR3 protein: CAWREGLEWTYGYTF
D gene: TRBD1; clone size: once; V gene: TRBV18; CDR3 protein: CASSPRDRVRETQYF
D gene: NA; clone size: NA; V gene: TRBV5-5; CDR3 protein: CASSFRVTEAFF
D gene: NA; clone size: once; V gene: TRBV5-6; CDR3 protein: CASSSKGTANEKLFF
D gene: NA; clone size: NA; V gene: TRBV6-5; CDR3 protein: CASSFGAGTAKNIQYF